The entry that follows covers one T cell receptor beta chain sequence. No antigen is known for it. Base qualities are missing; no much larger clone stands one base away. This entry comes from a study of vaccination and CD4 T cells after COVID-19 (dated by TCRdb to the early 2020s). Turning to the overall study: SARS-CoV-2 positivity had been established in the convalescent patients by nasal swab PCR, and mild disease was recorded in under ten of these patients and severe disease in one. The spike-specific CD4+ TCR repertoire was compared before and after mRNA vaccination in around ten COVID-19 convalescent patients and a few infection-naive healthy vaccine recipients. Two doses of either the Pfizer-BioNTech BNT162b2 vaccine (n=8) or the Moderna mRNA-1273 vaccine (n=2) were administered to participants. Post-COVID blood samples from convalescent patients were collected a median of around 110 days after diagnosis, with a range of roughly 35 to 170 days. The cultures were stimulated with overlapping spike peptide pools from SARS-CoV-2 and from the common cold coronaviruses HCoV-NL63, HCoV-OC43 and HCoV-229E. Control cultures used a CEFX viral epitope pool as positive control, an HIV-1 Nef peptide pool as negative control, or no peptide. Post-vaccine blood samples were collected a median of about 72 days after the second vaccine dose, ranging from roughly 14 to 241 days. Six males and four females were included in the convalescent cohort, with two Hispanic individuals, seven Caucasians, two Asians and one multiracial person represented.

Results the study describes overall, beyond this receptor: Relatively few convalescent patients were included in the study, and early timepoints after natural infection were not analyzed. Of the vaccine-specific clones in convalescent patients, 304 of 307, or nearly all, reacted only to SARS-CoV-2 spike and did not cross-react with common cold coronaviruses. The median number of SARS-CoV-2-reactive clonotypes rose from about 19 after infection to a few dozen after vaccination, but the change was not significant. Among the post-vaccine SARS-CoV-2-reactive clones in convalescent patients, a median approximately 90% showed up only after vaccination, which suggests vaccine-specific priming.

Interpreted using the paper, the treatment or condition label stands for: roughly 10-day PBMC culture with coronavirus spike peptide pools or control peptides (ViraFEST assay). The ViraFEST assay, used in the study, expanded antigen-specific T cells with peptide pools and then identified the expanded clonotypes through TCR sequencing. The positive SARS-CoV-2 PCR tests of the convalescent patients were dated from March to December 2020, before the Alpha, Beta and Delta variants emerged in the United States. Each well held 2.2 million or so PBMCs cultured in IMDM containing roughly 5.5% human AB serum and roughly 10 IU/ml IL-2, with around 9.7 ug/ml peptide pools added. On days 3 and 7, half of the culture medium was replaced with fresh IL-2-containing medium. After approximately 10 days of culture, CD4+ T cells were isolated by negative selection using the EasySep CD4+ T cell isolation kit. Ficoll-Paque Plus gradient centrifugation was used to isolate PBMCs from whole blood, and the isolated PBMCs were then either used fresh or cryopreserved at -140C. Each culture condition was generally run in triplicate wells.

Trimming costs V 6 bases and J 4 bases, and their ends lie 10 bases apart. The cysteine opens and the phenylalanine closes a CDR3 of 13 amino acids. This entry keeps only the CDR3 DNA: 39 bases, framed from base 1. The germline V gene yields KGHDR for CDR1 and SFDVKD for CDR2. Libraries came from PCR. TCR sequencing of DNA from cultured CD4+ T cells used the Oncomine TCR Beta short-read assay at the Johns Hopkins FTIC core. The QIAamp micro DNA kit was used to extract genomic DNA from the cultured CD4+ T cells. Oncomine TCR Beta libraries made from cultured CD4+ T cells were pooled using unique dual indexes and sequenced on an Illumina iSeq 100. As for how the authors treated the data: Non-productive sequences were filtered out, and CDR3s that did not start with C, did not end with F or W, or were shorter than 7 amino acids were discarded. Antigen-specific clonotypes were identified with the MANAFEST web application by comparing peptide-stimulated wells with reference and other culture wells. An FDR below 0.05, an odds ratio above 5, and a productive frequency above 0.1% in at least two of three replicate wells were required for clones to be considered positive. Clonotypes that were significantly expanded in both SARS-CoV-2 spike wells and at least one common cold coronavirus spike condition were defined as cross-reactive. Using R version 3.6.1, CDR3 homology was evaluated through Levenshtein distances (stringdist) along with unrooted phylogenetic trees (ape). The raw public data were reprocessed by TCRdb itself: fastp quality trimming at Q25, MiXCR clonotype calling, in-frame beta chains only. Every entry covers one CDR3 protein and lists the most common genes and DNA from its rows. These V and J calls rely on TCRdb rather than the paper's analysis. In all, the sample holds about 14,000 distinct CDR3 sequences, and around a fifth of those were seen once. The ten largest clonotypes hold roughly 15% of the sample.

Sequences were obtained from cultured CD4+ T cells from blood. This TCR was sampled from a human donor with COVID-19. Recombination connected TRBV24-1 to TRBJ2-3; the D gene identity is not certain. Here is the DNA: TGTGCCACCAGTCCTGGTGGGGCAGATACGCAGTATTTT. This gives the protein CATSPGGADTQYF.